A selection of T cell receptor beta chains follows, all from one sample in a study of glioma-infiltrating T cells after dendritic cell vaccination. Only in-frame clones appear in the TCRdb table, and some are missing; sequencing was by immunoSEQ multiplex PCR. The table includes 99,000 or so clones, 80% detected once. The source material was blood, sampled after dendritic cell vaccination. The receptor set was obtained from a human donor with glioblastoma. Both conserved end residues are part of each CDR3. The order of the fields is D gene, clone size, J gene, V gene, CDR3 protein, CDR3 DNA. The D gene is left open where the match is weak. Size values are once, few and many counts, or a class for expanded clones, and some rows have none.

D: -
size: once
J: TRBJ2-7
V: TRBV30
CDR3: CAWSAGGGQYF
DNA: TGTGCCTGGAGTGCCGGCGGAGGGCAGTACTTC

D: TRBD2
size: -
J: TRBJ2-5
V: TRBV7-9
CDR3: CASSSRWSGALETQYF
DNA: TGTGCCAGCAGCTCCAGGTGGAGCGGGGCGCTAGAGACCCAGTACTTC

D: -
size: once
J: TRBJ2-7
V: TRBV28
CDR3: CASSPHSAGEQYF
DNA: TGTGCCAGCAGTCCCCATTCCGCCGGCGAGCAGTACTTC

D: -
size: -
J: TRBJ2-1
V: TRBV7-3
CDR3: CASSLATGHLNEQFF
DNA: TGTGCCAGCAGCTTGGCTACGGGACATTTGAATGAGCAGTTCTTC

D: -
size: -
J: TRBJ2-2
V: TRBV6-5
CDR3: CASSRQGLGTGELFF
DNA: TGTGCCAGCAGTCGACAGGGACTAGGGACCGGGGAGCTGTTTTTT

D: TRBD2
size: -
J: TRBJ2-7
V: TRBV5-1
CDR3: CASSLGLRDYYSYEQYF
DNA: TGCGCCAGCAGCTTAGGACTACGGGACTACTACTCCTACGAGCAGTACTTC

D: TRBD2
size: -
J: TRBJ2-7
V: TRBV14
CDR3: CASSQVIAGEQYF
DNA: TGTGCCAGCAGCCAAGTAATAGCGGGGGAGCAGTACTTC

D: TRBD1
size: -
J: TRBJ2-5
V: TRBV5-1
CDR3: CASSLQGATGETQYF
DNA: TGCGCCAGCAGCTTACAGGGGGCCACGGGTGAGACCCAGTACTTC

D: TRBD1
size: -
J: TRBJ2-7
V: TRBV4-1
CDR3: CASSPVRGPHYEQYF
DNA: TGCGCCAGCAGCCCAGTCAGGGGGCCGCACTACGAGCAGTACTTC

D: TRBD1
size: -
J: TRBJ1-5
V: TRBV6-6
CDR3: CASSPGQGAIQPQHF
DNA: TGTGCCAGCAGTCCGGGACAGGGGGCGATTCAGCCCCAGCATTTT

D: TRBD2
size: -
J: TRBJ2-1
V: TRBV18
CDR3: CASSPNLAGVNEQFF
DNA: TGTGCCAGCTCACCAAATCTAGCGGGAGTAAATGAGCAGTTCTTC

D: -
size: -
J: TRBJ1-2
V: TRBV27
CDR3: CASSLSTPGGNYGYTF
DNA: TGTGCCAGCAGTTTATCAACCCCGGGAGGGAACTATGGCTACACCTTC

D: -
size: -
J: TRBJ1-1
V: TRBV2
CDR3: CASRESGNTEAFF
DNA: TGTGCCAGCAGGGAAAGCGGTAACACTGAAGCTTTCTTT

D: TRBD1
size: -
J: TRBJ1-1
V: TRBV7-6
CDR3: CASSPQGILTTEAFF
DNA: TGTGCCAGCAGCCCACAGGGGATTTTAACCACTGAAGCTTTCTTT

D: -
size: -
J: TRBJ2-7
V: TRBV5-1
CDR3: CASGTSPYEQYF
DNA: TGCGCCAGTGGGACAAGTCCCTACGAGCAGTACTTC

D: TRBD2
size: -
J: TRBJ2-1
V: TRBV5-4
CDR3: CASSSRWGAGGPNEQFF
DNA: TGTGCCAGCAGCTCCCGTTGGGGGGCGGGGGGGCCGAATGAGCAGTTCTTC

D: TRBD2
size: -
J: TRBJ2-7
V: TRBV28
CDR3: CASSITGTSAEQYF
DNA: TGTGCCAGCAGTATCACCGGGACTAGCGCCGAGCAGTACTTC

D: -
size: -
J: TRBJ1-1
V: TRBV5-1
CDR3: CASSLPQGTEAFF
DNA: TGCGCCAGCAGCCTACCACAGGGCACTGAAGCTTTCTTT

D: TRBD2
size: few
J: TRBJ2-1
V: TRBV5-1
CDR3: CASSSGTSSYNEQFF
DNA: TGCGCCAGCAGCTCCGGGACTAGCTCCTACAATGAGCAGTTCTTC

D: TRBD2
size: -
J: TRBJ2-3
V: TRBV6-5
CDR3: CASSLLASSTDTQYF
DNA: TGTGCCAGCAGTTTACTAGCGAGTAGCACAGATACGCAGTATTTT

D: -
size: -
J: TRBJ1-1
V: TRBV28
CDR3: CASIEGTEAFF
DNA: TGTGCCAGCATAGAGGGTACTGAAGCTTTCTTT

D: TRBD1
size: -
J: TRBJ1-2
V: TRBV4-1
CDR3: CASSQDRGQGNYGYTF
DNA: TGCGCCAGCAGCCAAGACCGGGGACAGGGAAACTATGGCTACACCTTC

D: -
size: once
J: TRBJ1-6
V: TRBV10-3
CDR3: CAISAEGYNSPLHF
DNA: TGTGCCATCAGTGCTGAGGGTTATAATTCACCCCTCCACTTT

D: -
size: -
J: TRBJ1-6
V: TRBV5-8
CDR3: CASSLIPGEGSPLHF
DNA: TGTGCCAGCAGCTTGATACCAGGGGAAGGTTCACCCCTCCACTTT

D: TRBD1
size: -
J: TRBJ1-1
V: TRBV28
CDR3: CASSLNRGRTEAFF
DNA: TGTGCCAGCAGTCTAAACAGGGGACGGACTGAAGCTTTCTTT

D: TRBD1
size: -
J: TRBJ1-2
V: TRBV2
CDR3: CASSLLGQGDGYTF
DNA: TGTGCCAGCTCATTATTGGGACAGGGTGATGGCTACACCTTC

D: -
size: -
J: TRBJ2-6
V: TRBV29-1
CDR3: CSVTTGTSGANVLTF
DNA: TGCAGCGTGACCACAGGGACCTCTGGGGCCAACGTCCTGACTTTC

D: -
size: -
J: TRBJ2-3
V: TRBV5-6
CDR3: CASSFLAKDTQYF
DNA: TGTGCCAGCAGCTTTTTAGCCAAAGATACGCAGTATTTT

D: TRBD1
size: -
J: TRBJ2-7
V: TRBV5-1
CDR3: CASSLSGGNPSYEQYF
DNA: TGCGCCAGCAGCCTGTCAGGGGGCAACCCTTCCTACGAGCAGTACTTC

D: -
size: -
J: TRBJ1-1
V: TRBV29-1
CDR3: CSVEGIAGGVTEAFF
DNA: TGCAGCGTTGAAGGAATCGCGGGTGGGGTCACTGAAGCTTTCTTT

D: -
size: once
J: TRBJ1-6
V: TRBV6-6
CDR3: CASSYEYNSPLHF
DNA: TGTGCCAGCAGTTACGAGTATAATTCACCCCTCCACTTT

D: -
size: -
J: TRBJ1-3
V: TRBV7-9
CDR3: CASSLKGYTIYF
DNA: TGTGCCAGCAGCCTGAAGGGGTACACCATATATTTT

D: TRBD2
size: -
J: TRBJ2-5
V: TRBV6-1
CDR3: CASSEGLAGGLETQYF
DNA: TGTGCCAGCAGTGAAGGGTTAGCGGGGGGGCTAGAGACCCAGTACTTC

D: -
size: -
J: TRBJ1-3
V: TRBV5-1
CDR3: CASSLAERGLGAGNTIYF
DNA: TGCGCCAGCAGCTTGGCCGAGCGGGGTCTAGGGGCTGGAAACACCATATATTTT

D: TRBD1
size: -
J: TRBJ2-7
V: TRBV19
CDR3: CASRNIGTDEQYF
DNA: TGTGCCAGTAGAAACATAGGGACAGACGAGCAGTACTTC

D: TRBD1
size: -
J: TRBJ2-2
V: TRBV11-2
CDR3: CASSLAGTGNTGELFF
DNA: TGTGCCAGCAGCTTAGCCGGGACAGGGAACACCGGGGAGCTGTTTTTT

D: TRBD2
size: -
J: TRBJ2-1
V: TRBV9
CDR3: CASSVGTSGRGAYNEQFF
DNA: TGTGCCAGCAGCGTAGGTACTAGCGGGAGGGGGGCCTACAATGAGCAGTTCTTC

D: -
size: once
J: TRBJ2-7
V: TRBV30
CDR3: CAWTPTGYEQYF
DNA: TGTGCCTGGACTCCCACTGGCTACGAGCAGTACTTC

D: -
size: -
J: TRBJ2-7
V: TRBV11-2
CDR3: CASSLIPGNEQYF
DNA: TGTGCCAGCAGCTTAATTCCGGGAAACGAGCAGTACTTC

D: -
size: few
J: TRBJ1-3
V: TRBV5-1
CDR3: CASSSGRSSGNTIYF
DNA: TGCGCCAGCAGCTCCGGGAGGTCCTCTGGAAACACCATATATTTT

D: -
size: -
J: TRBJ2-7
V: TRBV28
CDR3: CASTSPLGSSYEQYF
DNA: TGTGCCAGCACCTCCCCCCTAGGCAGCTCCTACGAGCAGTACTTC

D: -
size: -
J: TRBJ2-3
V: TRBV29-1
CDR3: CSVGHEGTDTQYF
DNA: TGCAGCGTGGGACACGAAGGCACAGATACGCAGTATTTT

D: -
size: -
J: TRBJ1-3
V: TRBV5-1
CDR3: CASSFQGGNTIYF
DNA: TGCGCCAGCAGCTTCCAGGGTGGAAACACCATATATTTT

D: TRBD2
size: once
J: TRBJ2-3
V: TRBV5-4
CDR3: CASSLSSLLAGDPSTDTQYF
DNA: TGTGCCAGCAGCTTGTCTTCGCTCCTAGCGGGGGACCCTAGCACAGATACGCAGTATTTT

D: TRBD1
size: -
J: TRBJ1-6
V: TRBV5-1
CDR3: CASSSWGQGSSPLHF
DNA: TGCGCCAGCAGCTCCTGGGGACAGGGGAGCTCACCCCTCCACTTT

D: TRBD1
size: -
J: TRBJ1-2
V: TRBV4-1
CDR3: CASSQPGQGNYGYTF
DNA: TGCGCCAGCAGCCAACCGGGACAGGGGAACTATGGCTACACCTTC

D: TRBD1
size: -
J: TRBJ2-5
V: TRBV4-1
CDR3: CASSQPDRKETQYF
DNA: TGCGCCAGCAGCCAGCCGGACAGGAAAGAGACCCAGTACTTC

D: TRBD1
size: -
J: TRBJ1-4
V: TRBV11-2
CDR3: CATSGQEYEKLFF
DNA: TGTGCCACCTCCGGACAGGAATATGAAAAACTGTTTTTT